What follows are 5 T cell receptor beta chains derived from one specimen sequenced in a study of T cell responses to AZD1222 COVID-19 vaccine. Sequenced by immunoSEQ multiplex PCR; TCRdb stores in-frame clones only, minus some. The sample records approximately 100,000 clones, less than 95% being singletons. This specimen was peripheral blood, taken on day 0 of AZD1222 vaccination. The source is an adult in good health.

The gene calls are TRBV4-2 and TRBJ1-3; tentative D call: TRBD1 (5 bases). V was trimmed by 1 base and J by 0 bases, leaving 7 bases between them. The germline CDR1 and CDR2 sequences are LGHNA and YNFKEQ. The CDR3 is 15 amino acids. For the CDR3, the DNA is TGTGCCAGCAGCCAAGCGGACATCTCTGGAAACACCATATATTTT. It yields the protein CASSQADISGNTIYF.

The V gene is TRBV20-1, the J gene TRBJ1-5; D possibly corresponds to TRBD1 (5 bases). The germline gives CDR1 DFQATT, CDR2 SNEGSKA (reference sequence). Trimming shortened V by 3 bases and J by 2 bases, and 11 bases separated the two germline ends. This CDR3 has 14 residues. The CDR3 DNA is TGCAGTGCTAGTCAGGGCGTAGGCAATCAGCCCCAGCATTTT. Its translation is CSASQGVGNQPQHF.

This clone was seen just once. The V and J genes are TRBV9 and TRBJ2-1; 8 nucleotides align to TRBD2. CDR1 is SGDLS, CDR2 YYNGEE, per germline. With 0 bases clipped from V and 3 bases from J, the junction kept 11 bases outside the gene matches. The CDR3 is 18 residues long. This CDR3 reads CASSVATVPSGGYNEQFF. The DNA for the CDR3 is TGTGCCAGCAGCGTAGCTACCGTTCCGAGCGGGGGCTACAATGAGCAGTTCTTC.

V and J are TRBV28 and TRBJ2-7, with 11 bases lining up with TRBD1. Germline V gene sequence: CDR1 MDHEN, CDR2 SYDVKM. The CDR3 is 14 residues long. The V and J ends lost 2 bases and 3 bases, in that order; junction bases with no gene match: 0. CDR3 DNA sequence: TGTGCCAGCAGTTTAGGGACAGGGGGCTACGAGCAGTACTTC. It translates to CASSLGTGGYEQYF.

The chain carries TRBV27 and TRBJ2-7, with D maybe TRBD2 (5 bases). The CDR3 is made up of 15 amino acids. Looked up from germline, CDR1 is MNHEY and CDR2 is SMNVEV (reference sequence). V was clipped by 2 bases and J by 3 bases, with 14 bases between them. The CDR3 spells CASSLKGPDYYEQYF. DNA for the CDR3: TGTGCCAGCAGTTTAAAGGGCCCAGACTACTACGAGCAGTACTTC.